These 24 T cell receptor beta chains share one sample of origin, sequenced in a study of cytomegalovirus exposure and HLA in healthy donors. This table comes from immunoSEQ multiplex PCR, and its TCRdb copy is limited to in-frame clones, with some not included. The sample yields roughly 86,000 clones, approximately 95% seen once. Material for sequencing was PBMCs. The receptors were sampled from a man aged 18 to 30 in good health and CMV-seropositive.

The chain links TRBV5-6 to TRBJ2-7, with TRBD1 matching 8 bases. Germline CDR1 is SGHDT and CDR2 is YYEEEE. The CDR3 length is 13 residues. The V and J ends lost 4 bases and 3 bases, in that order; junction bases with no gene match: 3. CDR3 bases: TGTGCCAGCAGCCAGGGACAGGACTACGAGCAGTACTTC. Amino acid sequence: CASSQGQDYEQYF.

V and J are TRBV7-9 and TRBJ1-5; tentatively, D is TRBD1 (6 bases). Trimming removed 5 bases from V and 0 bases from J, with 14 bases in between. Germline lookup yields CDR1 SEHNR and CDR2 FQNEAQ (reference sequence). The CDR3 is 16 amino acids. CDR3 DNA sequence: TGTGCCAGCAGCCGAGGGGGGGCGTATAGCAATCAGCCCCAGCATTTT. Protein sequence: CASSRGGAYSNQPQHF. The full variable domain, rest sourced from reference TRBV7-9 and TRBJ1-5, is DTGVSQNPRHKITKRGQNVTFRCDPISEHNRLYWYRQTLGQGPEFLTYFQNEAQLEKSRLLSDRFSAERPKGSFSTLEIQRTEQGDSAMYLCASSRGGAYSNQPQHFGDGTRLSIL.

The genes are TRBV4-1 and TRBJ2-3, with D unresolved. Germline CDR1 is MGHRA and CDR2 is YSYEKL. The CDR3 covers 12 residues. Trimming took 4 bases from V and 4 from J, leaving 6 bases between them. CDR3 residues: CASSPLADTQYF. The CDR3 bases are TGCGCCAGCAGCCCCCTCGCAGATACGCAGTATTTT.

The chain is built from TRBV6-1 and TRBJ1-1; D gene uncertain. Per germline, CDR1 MNHNS and CDR2 SASEGT. V lost 2 bases, J lost 1 base, and 8 bases lay in between. The CDR3 sequence is 14 residues long. CDR3: CASSEPVWNTEAFF. The DNA for the CDR3 is TGTGCCAGCAGTGAACCGGTATGGAACACTGAAGCTTTCTTT.

J is TRBJ2-7 and V is TRBV29-1, with D possibly being TRBD2 (6 bases). Trimming took off 3 bases at V and 5 bases at J, with 14 bases between the two ends. The CDR3 contains 13 residues. In germline, CDR1 is SQVTM, CDR2 ANQGSEA. The CDR3 region is CSVEREANHEQYF. Here the CDR3 DNA reads TGCAGCGTTGAGAGGGAGGCAAACCACGAGCAGTACTTC.

The CDR3 protein is CASSDGGTGNTEAFF. CDR3 coding DNA: TGTGCCAGCAGTGATGGAGGGACAGGGAACACTGAAGCTTTCTTT. The chain has TRBV2 and TRBJ1-1; 8 bases are a match to TRBD1. The CDR3 is 15 amino acids. The junction had 4 bases not matched to a gene; V was cut back by 3 bases and J by 1 base. Germline CDR1 SNHLY, CDR2 FYNNEI. The complete variable domain, with remaining parts taken from reference TRBV2 and TRBJ1-1, reads EPEVTQTPSHQVTQMGQEVILRCVPISNHLYFYWYRQILGQKVEFLVSFYNNEISEKSEIFDDQFSVERPDGSNFTLKIRSTKLEDSAMYFCASSDGGTGNTEAFFGQGTRLTVV.

V is TRBV6-1 and J is TRBJ2-7; D not certain. Per germline, CDR1 MNHNS and CDR2 SASEGT. This CDR3 contains 11 residues. The germline V and J ends were trimmed by 2 bases and 10 bases, with 9 bases remaining between them. The CDR3 here is CASSESYTQYF. For the CDR3, the DNA is TGTGCCAGCAGTGAATCATATACTCAGTACTTC.

The rearrangement uses TRBV30 and TRBJ2-7; D possibly corresponds to TRBD2 (7 bases). Germline CDR1 is GTSNPN and CDR2 is SVGIG (reference sequence). This CDR3 region has 13 residues. The V gene lost 5 bases and the J gene lost 6 bases, with 17 bases spanning the gap. Written as DNA, the CDR3 is TGTGCCTGGGGAGGGGGAGGGCCGGGCGAGCAGTACTTC. Its translation is CAWGGGGPGEQYF.

The chain recombines TRBV5-4 with TRBJ2-5, with 7 bases aligning to TRBD1. V lost 1 base to trimming and J lost 5 bases; unmatched junction nucleotides: 5. The germline V gene encodes CDR1 SGHNT and CDR2 YYREEE (reference sequence). The CDR3 contains 14 residues. CDR3 residues: CASSLTGVGETQYF. The CDR3 bases are TGTGCCAGCAGCTTGACAGGGGTTGGGGAGACCCAGTACTTC.

CDR3 region: CASSARQGYQDEQYF. CDR3 nucleotide sequence: TGTGCCAGCAGCGCCCGACAGGGGTACCAGGACGAGCAGTACTTC. The chain links TRBV7-9 to TRBJ2-7; 8 bases are a match to TRBD1. The CDR3 contains 15 residues. Germline lookup yields CDR1 SEHNR and CDR2 FQNEAQ (reference sequence). V dropped 5 bases and J dropped 5; count of bases not matched to a gene: 11.

The chain employs TRBV30 and TRBJ2-5; 7 bases match TRBD2. V trimming: 3 bases; J trimming: 4 bases; junction bases outside the gene matches: 17. CDR1 and CDR2 (germline): GTSNPN, SVGIG (reference sequence). CDR3 length: 17 amino acids. CDR3: CAWSVRAGSSPRETQYF. The CDR3 bases are TGTGCCTGGAGCGTTCGAGCGGGATCCTCCCCGAGAGAGACCCAGTACTTC.

The J gene is TRBJ1-1, the V gene TRBV9; a possible D gene is TRBD1 (5 bases). The ends were cut back, 5 bases at V and 7 bases at J, with 15 bases in the middle. CDR1 SGDLS and CDR2 YYNGEE come from the germline V gene. The length of the CDR3 is 13 residues. The CDR3 nucleotides read TGTGCCAGCAGGCCCAGGGATAAAGGTGAAGCTTTCTTT. The encoded protein is CASRPRDKGEAFF.

This chain uses TRBV7-8 with TRBJ2-5, with a possible D match to TRBD2 (5 bases). V was pared by 3 bases and J by 3 bases, with 14 bases between. The CDR3 sequence is 15 residues long. Per the germline V gene, CDR1 is SGHVS and CDR2 is FQNEAQ. The CDR3 DNA reads as TGTGCCAGCAGCTTCCCTTTAGCGCAAAAAGAGACCCAGTACTTC. Its translation: CASSFPLAQKETQYF. The variable domain in full, with the rest retrieved from reference TRBV7-8 and TRBJ2-5, is GAGVSQSPRYKVAKRGQDVALRCDPISGHVSLFWYQQALGQGPEFLTYFQNEAQLDKSGLPSDRFFAERPEGSVSTLKIQRTQQEDSAVYLCASSFPLAQKETQYFGPGTRLLVL.

This clone was seen just once. The rearrangement uses TRBV2 and TRBJ2-3, with a tentative D call TRBD2 (5 bases). There are 12 residues in the CDR3. Trimming stripped 9 bases from V and 6 bases from J, with 13 bases between. Germline lookup yields CDR1 SNHLY and CDR2 FYNNEI. The CDR3 is CASQELVDTQYF. CDR3 coding DNA: TGTGCCAGTCAGGAACTAGTGGATACGCAGTATTTT. Based on the CDR3 plus reference TRBV2 and TRBJ2-3, the full variable domain is EPEVTQTPSHQVTQMGQEVILRCVPISNHLYFYWYRQILGQKVEFLVSFYNNEISEKSEIFDDQFSVERPDGSNFTLKIRSTKLEDSAMYFCASQELVDTQYFGPGTRLTVL.

This clone was seen just once. The chain has TRBV5-4 and TRBJ2-7, with a weak D call TRBD1 (5 bases). Between the trimmed V and J ends, which lost 5 bases and 6 bases, there was a span of 21 bases. This CDR3 is built from 15 residues. From germline, CDR1 is SGHNT and CDR2 YYREEE (reference sequence). The CDR3 DNA sequence: TGTGCCAGCAGTTTCCAGGGTAGGTACGCGTCCGAGCAGTACTTC. It is translated as CASSFQGRYASEQYF.

This chain uses TRBV10-3 with TRBJ2-7, with a possible D match to TRBD1 (6 bases). V was shortened by 5 bases and J by 5 bases, with 10 bases between the two germline ends. This CDR3 spans 12 amino acids. CDR1 is ENHRY, CDR2 SYGVKD, per germline. The CDR3 sequence is CAISTTGDEQYF. The CDR3 coding sequence is TGTGCCATCAGTACGACAGGTGACGAGCAGTACTTC.

The chain has TRBV27 and TRBJ2-7, with 8 bases lining up with TRBD2. V gave up 3 bases and J gave up 1 base; unmatched junction bases: 2. Germline CDR1 and CDR2: MNHEY and SMNVEV (reference sequence). The CDR3 has 14 amino acids. The DNA of the CDR3 is TGTGCCAGCAGTTTGACTAGCGCTTCCTACGAGCAGTACTTC. Encoded protein: CASSLTSASYEQYF.

The chain uses TRBV9 and TRBJ1-3, with TRBD1 matching 8 bases. Germline V gene data show CDR1 as SGDLS and CDR2 as YYNGEE. The V and J ends lost 7 bases and 2 bases, in that order; junction bases with no gene match: 5. The CDR3 is 14 residues long. The CDR3 loop reads CASGSDRAGNTIYF. The CDR3 DNA follows: TGTGCCAGCGGATCGGACAGGGCTGGAAACACCATATATTTT.

V usage is TRBV5-1 and J usage is TRBJ2-5; 8 nucleotides align to TRBD1. This CDR3 has 17 amino acids. CDR1 is SGHRS and CDR2 is YFSETQ in the germline V gene. V shed 3 bases and J 5 bases; nucleotides not matched to a gene: 15. The CDR3 region has the DNA TGCGCCAGCAGCTCGCCAGGGGGCATAAGTAATTTCGAGACCCAGTACTTC. The encoded protein is CASSSPGGISNFETQYF.

This clone occurred once. The chain recombines TRBV18 with TRBJ2-1; 8 bases are shared with TRBD2. Germline V gene sequence: CDR1 KGHSH, CDR2 LQKENI. V shed 3 bases, J shed 7 bases, and the junction held 8 bases outside the gene matches. The CDR3 is 15 residues long. In DNA form, the CDR3 reads TGTGCCAGCTCACCCGTCTTAGCTAGCGGGAATGAGCAGTTCTTC. It codes for CASSPVLASGNEQFF.

The chain combines TRBV5-4 with TRBJ2-5, with 9 positions matching TRBD2. Germline V gene lookup returns CDR1 SGHNT and CDR2 YYREEE (reference sequence). V was pared by 4 bases and J by 5 bases, with 18 bases of the junction left unmatched. CDR3 length: 18 amino acids. CDR3 sequence reads: CASSGRGLAGLVGETQYF. As DNA, the CDR3 is TGTGCCAGCAGCGGGCGGGGGCTAGCGGGGTTGGTGGGGGAGACCCAGTACTTC.

The chain joins TRBV5-1 to TRBJ1-6, with 9 bases fitting TRBD1. CDR3 length: 15 amino acids. CDR1 SGHRS and CDR2 YFSETQ come from the germline V gene. V dropped 0 bases and J dropped 8; count of bases not matched to a gene: 3. CDR3 nucleotide sequence: TGCGCCAGCAGCTTGGCCGGGACAGGGTATTCACCCCTCCACTTT. It encodes CASSLAGTGYSPLHF.

The rearrangement joins TRBV6-6 to TRBJ2-3; 8 positions agree with TRBD2. The CDR3 totals 12 residues. Per the germline V gene, CDR1 is MNHNY and CDR2 is SVGAGI (reference sequence). Trimming at V came to 7 bases and at J to 9 bases, leaving 6 bases not matched to a gene. The CDR3 sequence: CASTRPGGTQYF. Written as DNA, the CDR3 is TGTGCCAGCACGCGACCGGGGGGGACGCAGTATTTT.

The chain recombines TRBV5-4 with TRBJ2-3; 10 bases align to TRBD2. The CDR3 totals 16 residues. The V gene's germline CDR1 is SGHNT and CDR2 YYREEE (reference sequence). V gave up 4 bases and J gave up 2 bases; unmatched junction bases: 7. The CDR3 here is CASSPIAGGATDTQYF. CDR3 DNA: TGTGCCAGCAGCCCAATAGCGGGAGGAGCCACAGATACGCAGTATTTT.